These 18 T cell receptor beta chains share one sample of origin, sequenced in a study of blood T cell repertoires in COVID-19. Using immunoSEQ multiplex PCR, the repertoire was profiled, and TCRdb retains in-frame clones only, with some absent. The table shows about 420,000 clones, with approximately 90% occurring only once. Sequenced: peripheral blood. Source of these receptors: a man aged 18 to 29 with COVID-19, enrolled during active disease.

This rearrangement joins TRBV19 to TRBJ2-7, with 8 bases identical to TRBD1. J gave up 0 bases and V 5 bases, and 6 bases lay outside the gene matches. The CDR3 runs 15 residues. Germline CDR1 and CDR2: LNHDA and SQIVND (reference sequence). The DNA for the CDR3 is TGTGCCAGTAGTGAAGGGACAGGAGACTCCTACGAGCAGTACTTC. Its protein product is CASSEGTGDSYEQYF.

The V call is TRBV27, the J call TRBJ2-7; a weak D match, TRBD2 (6 bases). Germline values: CDR1 MNHEY, CDR2 SMNVEV (reference sequence). The germline V and J ends were trimmed by 6 bases and 3 bases, with 15 bases remaining between them. The CDR3 is 14 residues long. The CDR3 protein is CASRERRDFYEQYF. For the CDR3, the DNA is TGTGCCAGCAGGGAGAGGCGGGACTTCTACGAGCAGTACTTC.

V usage is TRBV3-1 (or the pseudogene TRBV3-2) and J usage is TRBJ1-4, with 7 bases that match TRBD1. The CDR3 runs to 16 residues. Trimming removed 2 bases from V and 0 bases from J; junction bases left unmatched: 3. Germline V gives CDR1 LGHDT, CDR2 YNNKEL (reference sequence). CDR3 bases: TGTGCCAGCAGCCAATGGGACAGCCCAACTAATGAAAAACTGTTTTTT. Protein product: CASSQWDSPTNEKLFF.

V usage is TRBV27 and J usage is TRBJ2-2, with a weak D call TRBD1 (6 bases). Trimming left V 6 bases short and J 4 bases short, with 6 bases between. Germline V gene sequence: CDR1 MNHEY, CDR2 SMNVEV (reference sequence). The length of the CDR3 is 12 residues. The CDR3 bases are TGTGCCAGCAGAGGGGGCACCGGGGAGCTGTTTTTT. Protein sequence: CASRGGTGELFF.

The chain combines TRBV27 with TRBJ2-2, with TRBD2 matching 11 bases. J lost 7 bases, V lost 5 bases, and 24 bases had no gene match. The CDR3 consists of 21 residues. Germline V gene sequence: CDR1 MNHEY, CDR2 SMNVEV (reference sequence). The CDR3 coding sequence is TGTGCCAGCAGTCCCCTCCTGCGGTTAGCGGGGGGGCGATGGGGTCTCGGGGAGCTGTTTTTT. Protein sequence: CASSPLLRLAGGRWGLGELFF.

Concerning this clone itself: The sample has other DNA sequences that encode this CDR3 too. The chain links TRBV2 to TRBJ2-1; D remains unclear. V lost 4 bases and J 4 bases, leaving 8 bases between the germline ends. Germline V CDR1 and CDR2: SNHLY, FYNNEI. The CDR3 has 13 amino acids. The CDR3 nucleotides read TGTGCCAGCAGTGGGCTAGATTACAATGAGCAGTTCTTC. It is translated as CASSGLDYNEQFF.

This clone was seen more than once but under ten times. CDR3 nucleotide sequence: TGTGCCAGCAGCTTAGGCAACCGCGGGACTGAAGCTTTCTTT. Translation gives CASSLGNRGTEAFF. The chain joins TRBV7-2 to TRBJ1-1; D is ambiguous. Trimming took 1 base from V and 5 from J, leaving 11 bases between them. Looked up from germline, CDR1 is SGHTA and CDR2 is FQGNSA. This CDR3 contains 14 residues. Filled out from reference TRBV7-2 and TRBJ1-1, the complete variable domain reads GAGVSQSPSNKVTEKGKDVELRCDPISGHTALYWYRQSLGQGLEFLIYFQGNSAPDKSGLPSDRFSAERTGGSVSTLTIQRTQQEDSAVYLCASSLGNRGTEAFFGQGTRLTVV.

The chain carries TRBV7-9 and TRBJ2-7; the D gene is possibly TRBD1 (5 bases). Trimming took off 5 bases at V and 4 bases at J, with 18 bases between the two ends. CDR1 is SEHNR, CDR2 FQNEAQ, per germline (reference sequence). The length of the CDR3 is 15 residues. In DNA, the CDR3 is TGTGCCAGCAGCGACGGCAGGGTCTCTAATTACGAGCAGTACTTC. Amino acids: CASSDGRVSNYEQYF.

This sequence joins TRBV7-9 and TRBJ2-7; tentatively, D is TRBD2 (7 bases). The CDR3 is made up of 16 amino acids. CDR1 SEHNR and CDR2 FQNEAQ come from the germline V gene (reference sequence). The V end was cut by 0 bases, the J end by 3 bases, with 15 bases between. CDR3 in amino acids: CASSLAQGGGVYEQYF. CDR3 DNA sequence: TGTGCCAGCAGCTTAGCTCAAGGCGGGGGCGTCTACGAGCAGTACTTC.

The chain joins TRBV28 to TRBJ1-1, with TRBD1 identical over 7 bases. Germline loops: CDR1 MDHEN, CDR2 SYDVKM. The CDR3 totals 16 residues. V lost 6 bases to trimming and J lost 0 bases; unmatched junction nucleotides: 10. CDR3 in DNA: TGTGCCAGCAGCCTCCGGACAGGTGGGTTGAACACTGAAGCTTTCTTT. This gives the protein CASSLRTGGLNTEAFF.

The chain joins TRBV14 to TRBJ1-1; D is unresolved. Germline V gene lookup returns CDR1 SGHDN and CDR2 FVKESK. The CDR3 is made up of 14 amino acids. The V and J ends lost 1 base and 7 bases respectively, with 13 bases between them. CDR3: CASSQVRSAREAFF. The CDR3 region has the DNA TGTGCCAGCAGCCAAGTGAGGAGCGCGCGTGAAGCTTTCTTT.

The chain combines TRBV19 with TRBJ2-1; TRBD2 matches 9 bases. The germline gives CDR1 LNHDA, CDR2 SQIVND (reference sequence). The CDR3 sequence is 14 residues long. The junction had 1 base not matched to a gene; V was cut back by 0 bases and J by 7 bases. Here the CDR3 reads CASSIERGGNEQFF. As DNA, the CDR3 is TGTGCCAGTAGTATAGAGCGGGGGGGGAATGAGCAGTTCTTC.

V and J are TRBV11-2 and TRBJ2-7, with TRBD2 matching over 7 bases. V lost 1 base, J lost 4 bases, and 7 bases stayed unmatched. Looked up from germline, CDR1 is SGHAT and CDR2 is FQNNGV. The CDR3 runs 15 residues. This chain's CDR3 is CASSLVVGGEYEQYF. CDR3 nucleotides: TGTGCCAGCAGCTTAGTTGTGGGAGGGGAGTACGAGCAGTACTTC.

The chain employs TRBV2 and TRBJ2-7; D not resolved. The V and J ends lost 8 bases and 2 bases respectively, with 7 bases between them. Per germline, CDR1 SNHLY and CDR2 FYNNEI. There are 11 residues in the CDR3. The CDR3 here is CASGTTYEQYF. The CDR3 bases are TGTGCCAGCGGCACCACCTACGAGCAGTACTTC.

The chain uses TRBV5-4 and TRBJ2-1, with 8 bases that match TRBD2. Trimming removed 2 bases from V and 9 bases from J; junction bases left unmatched: 7. CDR1 and CDR2 from the germline V gene are SGHNT and YYREEE (reference sequence). The CDR3 has 14 amino acids. DNA of the CDR3: TGTGCCAGCAGCTTCCCAGCGGGAGTGGGTGAGCAGTTCTTC. Protein product: CASSFPAGVGEQFF. The variable domain in full, completed from reference TRBV5-4 and TRBJ2-1, reads ETGVTQSPTHLIKTRGQQVTLRCSSQSGHNTVSWYQQALGQGPQFIFQYYREEENGRGNFPPRFSGLQFPNYSSELNVNALELDDSALYLCASSFPAGVGEQFFGPGTRLTVL.

The V and J genes are TRBV6-5 and TRBJ2-1; D gene unclear. V lost 5 bases, J lost 0 bases, and 11 bases lay in between. The CDR3 length is 15 residues. Germline-derived CDR1 and CDR2 are MNHEY and SVGAGI. The CDR3 loop reads CASSQWLDSYNEQFF. CDR3 nucleotides: TGTGCCAGCAGTCAATGGTTAGACTCCTACAATGAGCAGTTCTTC.

The chain recombines TRBV18 with TRBJ1-2; tentative D call: TRBD1 (6 bases). Germline values: CDR1 KGHSH, CDR2 LQKENI. The length of the CDR3 is 14 residues. V lost 3 bases and J 8 bases, leaving 16 bases between the germline ends. The CDR3 loop is CASSPPGVIGGYTF. The CDR3 nucleotides are TGTGCCAGCTCACCGCCAGGGGTGATCGGCGGCTACACCTTC.

V is TRBV3-1 (or the pseudogene TRBV3-2) and J is TRBJ2-4; 8 bases agree with TRBD2. Per the germline V gene, CDR1 is LGHDT and CDR2 is YNNKEL (reference sequence). The CDR3 runs to 16 residues. J gave up 1 base and V 1 base, and 3 bases lay outside the gene matches. CDR3 sequence (DNA): TGTGCCAGCAGCCAAGGGTCGGGGGGGGCCAAAAACATTCAGTACTTC. Encoded protein: CASSQGSGGAKNIQYF.